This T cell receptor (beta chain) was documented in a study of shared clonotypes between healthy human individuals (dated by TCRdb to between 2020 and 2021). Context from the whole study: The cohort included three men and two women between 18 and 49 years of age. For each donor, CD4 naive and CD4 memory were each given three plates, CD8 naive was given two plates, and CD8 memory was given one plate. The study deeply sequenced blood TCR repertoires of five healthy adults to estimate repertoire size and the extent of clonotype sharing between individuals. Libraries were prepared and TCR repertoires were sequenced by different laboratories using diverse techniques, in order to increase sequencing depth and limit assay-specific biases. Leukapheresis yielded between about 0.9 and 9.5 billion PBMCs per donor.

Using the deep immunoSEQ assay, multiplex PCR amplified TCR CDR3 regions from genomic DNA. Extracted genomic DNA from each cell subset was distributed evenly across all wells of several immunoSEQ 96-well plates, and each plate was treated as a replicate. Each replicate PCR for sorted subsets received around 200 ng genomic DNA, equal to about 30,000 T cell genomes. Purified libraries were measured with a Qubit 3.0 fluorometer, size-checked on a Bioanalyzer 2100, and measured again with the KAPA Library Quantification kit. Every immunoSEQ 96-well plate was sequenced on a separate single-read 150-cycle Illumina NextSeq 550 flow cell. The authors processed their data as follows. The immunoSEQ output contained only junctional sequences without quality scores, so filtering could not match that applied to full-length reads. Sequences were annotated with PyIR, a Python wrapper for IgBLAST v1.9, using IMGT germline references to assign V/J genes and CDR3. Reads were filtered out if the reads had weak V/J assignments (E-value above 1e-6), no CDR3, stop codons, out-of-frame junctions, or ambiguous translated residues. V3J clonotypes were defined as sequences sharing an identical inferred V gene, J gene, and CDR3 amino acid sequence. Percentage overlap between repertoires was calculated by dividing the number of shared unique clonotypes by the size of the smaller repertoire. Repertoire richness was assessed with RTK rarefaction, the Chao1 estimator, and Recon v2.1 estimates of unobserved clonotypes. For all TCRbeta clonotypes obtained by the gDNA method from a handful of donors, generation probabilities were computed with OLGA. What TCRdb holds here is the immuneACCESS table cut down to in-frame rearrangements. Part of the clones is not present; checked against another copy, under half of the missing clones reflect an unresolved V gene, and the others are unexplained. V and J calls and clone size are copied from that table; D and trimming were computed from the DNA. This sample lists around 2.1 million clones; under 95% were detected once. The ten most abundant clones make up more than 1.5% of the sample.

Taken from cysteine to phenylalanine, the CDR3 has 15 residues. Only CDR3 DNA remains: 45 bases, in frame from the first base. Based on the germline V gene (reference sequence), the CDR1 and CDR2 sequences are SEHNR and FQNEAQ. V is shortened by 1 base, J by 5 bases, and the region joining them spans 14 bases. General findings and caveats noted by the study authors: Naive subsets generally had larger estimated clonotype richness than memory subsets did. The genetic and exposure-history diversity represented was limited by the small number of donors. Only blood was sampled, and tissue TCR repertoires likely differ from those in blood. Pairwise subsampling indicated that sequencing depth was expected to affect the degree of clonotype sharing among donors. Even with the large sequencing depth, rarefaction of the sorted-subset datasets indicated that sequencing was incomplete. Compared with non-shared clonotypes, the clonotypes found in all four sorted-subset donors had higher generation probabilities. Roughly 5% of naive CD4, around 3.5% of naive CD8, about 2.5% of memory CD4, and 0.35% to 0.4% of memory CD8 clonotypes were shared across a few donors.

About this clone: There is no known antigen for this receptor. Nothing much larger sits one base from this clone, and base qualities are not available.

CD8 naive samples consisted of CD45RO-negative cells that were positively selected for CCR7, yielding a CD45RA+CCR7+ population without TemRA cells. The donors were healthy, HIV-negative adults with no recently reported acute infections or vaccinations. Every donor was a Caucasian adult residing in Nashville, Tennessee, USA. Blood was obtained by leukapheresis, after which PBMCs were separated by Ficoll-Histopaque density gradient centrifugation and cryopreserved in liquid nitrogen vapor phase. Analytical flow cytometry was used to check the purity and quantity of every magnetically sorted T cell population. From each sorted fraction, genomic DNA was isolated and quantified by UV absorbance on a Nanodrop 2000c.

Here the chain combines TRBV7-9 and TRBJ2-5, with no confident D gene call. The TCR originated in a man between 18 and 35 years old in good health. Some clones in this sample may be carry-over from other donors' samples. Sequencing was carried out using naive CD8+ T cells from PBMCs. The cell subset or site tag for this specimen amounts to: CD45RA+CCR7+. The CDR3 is CASSLDKGRVETQYF. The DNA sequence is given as TGTGCCAGCAGCTTAGATAAGGGAAGGGTGGAGACCCAGTACTTC.